This TCR beta chain was found in a study of T-cell memory formation after mild COVID-19. Study-wide background: TCR clusters showed largely donor specificity.

A note on this clonotype: Its matching antigen is unknown.

One entry per CDR3 protein results from TCRdb running MiXCR on the 5' RACE reads. The repertoire includes tens of thousands of distinct CDR3 sequences, 7.5% to 8% of them detected once, and around 28% sits in the top ten. There are 17 residues in the CDR3. V gave up 5 bases and J gave up 1 base; unmatched junction bases: 5. Overall study results and limits: Contracting clones from day 15 to 85 had balanced CD4/CD8; later expanders favoured CD4+.

V and J are TRBV12-3 or TRBV12-4 and TRBJ2-3; TRBD2 agrees at 14 bases. The specimen was PBMCs or a T cell subset sorted from them (not recorded which). The TCR was taken from a man younger than 35 who had mild COVID-19 (a few samples of this study predate the infection). Cell type and time point are not known. The CDR3 protein is CASSLGLAGGGTDTQYF. CDR3 DNA sequence: TGTGCCAGCAGTCTCGGACTAGCGGGGGGCGGCACAGATACGCAGTATTTT.